Reported below is one TCR beta chain. Produced via immunoSEQ multiplex PCR; TCRdb's table is partial and in-frame only. The table shows tens of thousands of clones, with 90% to 95% occurring only once. The record originates from a study of T cell changes during pregnancy in multiple sclerosis. Germline loops: CDR1 SGHNT, CDR2 YYREEE (reference sequence). The CDR3 has 15 amino acids. Trimming removed 1 base from V and 7 bases from J; junction bases left unmatched: 4. The TCR originated in a female donor in good health, enrolled as a control in a pregnancy study. The sequenced sample was peripheral blood, obtained in the third trimester of pregnancy. The rearrangement uses TRBV5-4 and TRBJ1-6; 8 nucleotides agree with TRBD1. CDR3 DNA: TGTGCCAGCAGCTTGTCGAACAGGGGGAATTCACCCCTCCACTTT. Protein product: CASSLSNRGNSPLHF.